This T cell receptor beta chain was observed in a study of blood T cell repertoires in COVID-19. Background on the study: The study drew acute and convalescent COVID-19 samples from the United States, Italy and Spain. Sources were T cells, B-cell-depleted T cells, or PBMCs; the material itself was cDNA or gDNA.

The CDR3 extends over 18 amino acids. The V and J ends lost 7 bases and 4 bases, in that order; junction bases with no gene match: 13. Looked up from germline, CDR1 is MGHRA and CDR2 is YSYEKL. The authors' processing: Cell counts per sample came from amplifying reference gene primers. TCRdb's copy holds only in-frame clones and misses some; the assay was immunoSEQ multiplex PCR. That table is the source of V, J and clone size, and D and trimming were worked out from the DNA. In the table there are approximately 80,000 clones, 60% to 75% of which are singletons. The TCR originated in a man aged 45-65 years with active or convalescent COVID-19. The rearrangement joins TRBV4-1 to TRBJ2-2; 12 bases line up with TRBD2. The source material was peripheral blood. Here the CDR3 reads CASTRGLAGPRGTGELFF. In nucleotides, the CDR3 is TGCGCCAGCACCAGGGGACTAGCGGGCCCCCGGGGCACCGGGGAGCTGTTTTTT.